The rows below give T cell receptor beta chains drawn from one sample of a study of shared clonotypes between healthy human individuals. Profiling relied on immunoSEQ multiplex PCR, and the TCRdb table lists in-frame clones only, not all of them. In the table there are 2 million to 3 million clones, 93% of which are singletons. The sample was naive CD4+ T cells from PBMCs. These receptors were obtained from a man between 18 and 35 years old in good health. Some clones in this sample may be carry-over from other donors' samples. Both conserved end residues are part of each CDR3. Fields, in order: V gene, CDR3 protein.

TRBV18 CASSQTAGAWEQFF
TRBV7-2 CASKWNWADTQYF
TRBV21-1 CASSDPGLNLKSYEQYF
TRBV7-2 CASSLVKEETQYF
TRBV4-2 CASSQERTNTYEQYF
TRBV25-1 CASSLSYEQYF
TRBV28 CASTPSGYTGELFF
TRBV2 CASSEPWNTEAFF
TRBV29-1 CSVGTVNTEAFF
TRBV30 CAWSVARATEAFF
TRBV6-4 CASSDSIRFPWNTEAFF
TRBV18 CASSQGGRNQPQHF
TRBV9 CASSVGPSEDTQYF
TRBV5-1 CASSLRGDYEQYF
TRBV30 CAWTDTDTQYF
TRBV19 CASRPGLPKGLSNQPQHF
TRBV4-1 CASSQLVVAGYVYEQFF
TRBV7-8 CASSLEAGAGEQFF
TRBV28 CASSSQLAGGLNEQFF
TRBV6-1 CASGRQGREPGEQYF
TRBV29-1 CSASQGSETQYF
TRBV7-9 CASSFNGGNTEAFF
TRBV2 CASSAPTGRVNTEAFF
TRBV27 CASSSDSQNEKLFF